These T cell receptor beta chains were read from a single sample in a study of blood T cells in healthy people across ages. A single record per CDR3 protein comes from TCRdb applying MiXCR to the 5' RACE reads. Counted here are about 800,000 distinct CDR3 sequences, roughly 25% occurring once; the ten biggest clones make up around 3.6%. These data were also reused for a study on T cells of mothers and their children.

The source material was blood. These receptors all stem from a boy between 10 and 17 years old in good health. Both conserved end residues are trimmed from each CDR3. The order of the fields is J gene, V gene, CDR3 protein.

>TRBJ2-3|TRBV28
ASSFRATNTQY
>TRBJ1-1|TRBV27
ASSGNTGYLTEAF
>.|TRBV27
ASSLPCCGRDGEQF
>TRBJ2-5|TRBV6-2/TRBV6-3
ASSYSPGEVEETQY
>.|TRBV6-1
ASPAKGGQYEQY
>TRBJ2-2|TRBV4-3
ASSQDIGGGRYTGELF
>TRBJ1-3|TRBV4-3
ASSQVGQQPGNTIY
>TRBJ2-3|TRBV24-1
ATSDPTGVSTDTQY
>TRBJ2-3|TRBV5-4
ASSSRQGGEKDTQY
>TRBJ2-6|TRBV7-9
ASSSAGVLSGANVLT
>TRBJ1-1|TRBV7-2
ASSSDTPNTEAF
>TRBJ2-2|TRBV4-3
ASTHERPLAGGLDGELF
>TRBJ2-5|TRBV29-1
SVEYRDSQETQY
>TRBJ2-1|TRBV29-1
SVDGGSTDEQF
>TRBJ2-5|TRBV27
ASSVDGAHY
>TRBJ2-1|TRBV6-2/TRBV6-3
ASREPPGLAGGGGNEQF
>TRBJ2-7|TRBV27
ASSLQDTSYEQY
>TRBJ1-1|TRBV5-6
ASSFYGTEAF
>TRBJ1-2|TRBV7-2
ASSYPLDYGYT
>TRBJ1-3|TRBV28
ASSSKQGAGSSGNTIY
>TRBJ2-7|TRBV6-2/TRBV6-3
ASSTHLPGLGSPYEQY
>TRBJ2-5|TRBV28
ASTPGPTARTGGGETQY
>.|TRBV27
ASSFSGLAGTVEQF
>TRBJ1-2|TRBV4-1
ASSQDGPDGYT
>TRBJ1-6|TRBV5-1
ASSLEPGKFSPLH
>TRBJ2-3|TRBV7-9
ASNLGGGPSTDTQY
>TRBJ2-3|TRBV29-1
SAHGGSGSADTQY
>.|TRBV15
ATSRDTHEQY
>TRBJ2-7|TRBV7-9
ASSFAPPYEQY
>TRBJ2-3|TRBV11-3
ASSPQLAVKEY
>TRBJ2-1|TRBV4-1
ASWGDGTGGFNEQF
>.|TRBV6-5
ASSYSLTGETQY
>TRBJ2-1|TRBV11-2
ASSQFGGLGDYNEQF
>TRBJ2-3|TRBV6-5
ASSYSLGSTDTQY
>TRBJ1-2|TRBV6-5
ASSYGTEGGYT
>TRBJ1-1|TRBV5-1
ASSLEVHTEAF
>TRBJ1-1|TRBV7-9
ASSLQGQAF
>TRBJ2-1|TRBV5-1
ASSKKLGQGGNEQF
>TRBJ2-1|TRBV7-9
ASSLEWHEQF
>.|TRBV13
ASSPERKSYEQY
>TRBJ2-1|TRBV11-3
ASSSFSGSSYNEQF
>TRBJ2-7|TRBV20-1
SARPQTEQY
>TRBJ2-4|TRBV7-2
ASRSGTGGNIQY
>TRBJ2-1|TRBV20-1
SARDQTGTGYNEQF
>TRBJ1-4|TRBV6-5
ASSYDGNNEKLF
>.|TRBV7-6
ASSCRGHPPYEQY
>TRBJ1-2|TRBV2
ASRAPGQGESYGYT
>TRBJ1-5|TRBV21-1
ASRTDRAYSNQPQH
>TRBJ2-7|TRBV28
VSSSRAGAREQY
>TRBJ1-1|TRBV6-2/TRBV6-3
ASSYSGQGAILTEAF
>TRBJ1-5|TRBV7-2
ASSPLGPNQPQH
>TRBJ2-4|TRBV28
ASSRPGHIQY